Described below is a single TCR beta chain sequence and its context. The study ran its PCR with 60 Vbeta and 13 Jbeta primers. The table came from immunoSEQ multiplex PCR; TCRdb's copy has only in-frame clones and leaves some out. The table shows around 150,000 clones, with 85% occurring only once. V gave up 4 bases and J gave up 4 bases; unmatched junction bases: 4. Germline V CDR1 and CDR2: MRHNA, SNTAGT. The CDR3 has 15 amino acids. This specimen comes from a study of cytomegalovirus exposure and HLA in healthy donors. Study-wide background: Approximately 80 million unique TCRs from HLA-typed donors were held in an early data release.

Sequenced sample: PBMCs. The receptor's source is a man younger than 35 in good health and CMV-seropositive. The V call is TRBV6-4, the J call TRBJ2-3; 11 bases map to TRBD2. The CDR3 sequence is CASSALAGGPDTQYF. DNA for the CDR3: TGTGCCAGCAGTGCCTTAGCGGGGGGGCCAGATACGCAGTATTTT.